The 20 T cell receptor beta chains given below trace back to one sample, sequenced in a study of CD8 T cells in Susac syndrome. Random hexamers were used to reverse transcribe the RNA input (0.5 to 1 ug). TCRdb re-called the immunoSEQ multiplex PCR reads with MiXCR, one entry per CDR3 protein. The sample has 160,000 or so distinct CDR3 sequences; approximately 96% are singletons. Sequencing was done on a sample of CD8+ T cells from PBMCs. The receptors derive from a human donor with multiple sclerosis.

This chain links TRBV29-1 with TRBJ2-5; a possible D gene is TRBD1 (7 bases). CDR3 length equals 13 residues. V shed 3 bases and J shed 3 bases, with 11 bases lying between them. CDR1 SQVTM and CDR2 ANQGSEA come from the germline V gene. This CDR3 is CSVDGGTEETQYF. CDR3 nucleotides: TGCAGCGTTGATGGGGGGACAGAAGAGACCCAGTACTTC.

This CDR3 is CSATEGGAYNEQFF. CDR3 nucleotides: TGCAGTGCTACCGAGGGGGGGGCCTACAATGAGCAGTTCTTC. This chain links TRBV20-1 with TRBJ2-1; a weak D match, TRBD2 (7 bases). V lost 4 bases and J 2 bases, leaving 12 bases between the germline ends. The length of the CDR3 is 14 residues. Germline-derived CDR1 and CDR2 are DFQATT and SNEGSKA (reference sequence).

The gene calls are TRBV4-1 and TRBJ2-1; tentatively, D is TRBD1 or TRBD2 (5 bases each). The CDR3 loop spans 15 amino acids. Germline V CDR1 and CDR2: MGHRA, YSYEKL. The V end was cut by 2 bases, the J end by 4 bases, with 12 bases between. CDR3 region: CASSQNLGVYNEQFF. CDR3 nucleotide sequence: TGCGCCAGCAGCCAAAATTTGGGGGTTTACAATGAGCAGTTCTTC.

The CDR3 bases are TGTGCCAGCAGGTGGACAGCGGGGACTGAAGCTTTCTTT. This gives the protein CASRWTAGTEAFF. V and J are TRBV12-3 or TRBV12-4 and TRBJ1-1; D is perhaps TRBD1 (6 bases). The CDR3 extends over 13 amino acids. V gave up 6 bases and J gave up 5 bases, with 13 bases separating them.

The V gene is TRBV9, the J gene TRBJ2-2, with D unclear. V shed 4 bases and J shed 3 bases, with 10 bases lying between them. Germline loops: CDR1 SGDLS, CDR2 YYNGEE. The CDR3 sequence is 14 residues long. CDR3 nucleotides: TGTGCCAGCAGCTCACGCAGGTACACCGGGGAGCTGTTTTTT. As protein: CASSSRRYTGELFF.

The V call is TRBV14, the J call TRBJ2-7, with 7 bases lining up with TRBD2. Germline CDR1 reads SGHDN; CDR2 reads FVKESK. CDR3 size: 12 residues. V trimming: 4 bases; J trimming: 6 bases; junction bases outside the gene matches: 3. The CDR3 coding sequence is TGTGCCAGCAGCCCGCGGGGGTCCGAGCAGTACTTC. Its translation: CASSPRGSEQYF.

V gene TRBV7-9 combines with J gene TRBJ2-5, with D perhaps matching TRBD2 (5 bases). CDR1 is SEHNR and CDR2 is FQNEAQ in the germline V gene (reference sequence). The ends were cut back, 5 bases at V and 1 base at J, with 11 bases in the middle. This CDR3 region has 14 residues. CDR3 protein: CASSSRDPQETQYF. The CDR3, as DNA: TGTGCCAGCAGCAGCCGGGATCCCCAAGAGACCCAGTACTTC.

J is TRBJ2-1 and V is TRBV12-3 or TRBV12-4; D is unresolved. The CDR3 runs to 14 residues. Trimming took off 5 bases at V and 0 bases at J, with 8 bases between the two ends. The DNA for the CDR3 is TGTGCCAGCAGTCCACTGAGCTCCTACAATGAGCAGTTCTTC. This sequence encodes CASSPLSSYNEQFF.

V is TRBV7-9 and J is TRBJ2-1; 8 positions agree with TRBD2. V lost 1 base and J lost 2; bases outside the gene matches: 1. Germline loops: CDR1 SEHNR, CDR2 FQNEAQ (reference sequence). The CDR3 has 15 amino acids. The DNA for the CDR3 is TGTGCCAGCAGCTTAGGAGCGGGAGCCTACAATGAGCAGTTCTTC. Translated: CASSLGAGAYNEQFF.

Here the CDR3 reads CASRRRATYEQYF. The CDR3 nucleotides are TGTGCCAGCAGACGCCGTGCAACCTACGAGCAGTACTTC. V and J are TRBV6-5 and TRBJ2-7; D call uncertain. V gave up 6 bases and J gave up 2 bases, with 11 bases separating them. Germline V CDR1 and CDR2: MNHEY, SVGAGI. This CDR3 is 13 amino acids long.

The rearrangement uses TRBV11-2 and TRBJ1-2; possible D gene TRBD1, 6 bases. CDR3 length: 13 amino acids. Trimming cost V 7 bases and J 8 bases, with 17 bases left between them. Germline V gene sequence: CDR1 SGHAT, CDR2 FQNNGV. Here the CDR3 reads CASTPSGGYGYTF. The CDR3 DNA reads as TGTGCCAGCACCCCCAGCGGGGGCTACGGCTACACCTTC.

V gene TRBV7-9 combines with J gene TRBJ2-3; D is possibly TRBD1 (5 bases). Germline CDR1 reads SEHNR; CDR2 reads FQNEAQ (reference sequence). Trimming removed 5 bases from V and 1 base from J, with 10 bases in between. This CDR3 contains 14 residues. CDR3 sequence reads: CASSPTTGTDTQYF. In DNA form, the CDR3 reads TGTGCCAGCAGCCCCACGACAGGCACAGATACGCAGTATTTT. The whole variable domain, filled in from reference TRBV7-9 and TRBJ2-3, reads DTGVSQNPRHKITKRGQNVTFRCDPISEHNRLYWYRQTLGQGPEFLTYFQNEAQLEKSRLLSDRFSAERPKGSFSTLEIQRTEQGDSAMYLCASSPTTGTDTQYFGPGTRLTVL.

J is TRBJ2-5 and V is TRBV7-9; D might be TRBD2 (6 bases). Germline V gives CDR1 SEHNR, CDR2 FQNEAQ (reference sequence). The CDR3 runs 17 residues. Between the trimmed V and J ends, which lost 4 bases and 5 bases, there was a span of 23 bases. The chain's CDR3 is CASSSPDRDFPSETQYF. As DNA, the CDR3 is TGTGCCAGCAGCTCCCCAGACCGGGACTTCCCTAGTGAGACCCAGTACTTC.

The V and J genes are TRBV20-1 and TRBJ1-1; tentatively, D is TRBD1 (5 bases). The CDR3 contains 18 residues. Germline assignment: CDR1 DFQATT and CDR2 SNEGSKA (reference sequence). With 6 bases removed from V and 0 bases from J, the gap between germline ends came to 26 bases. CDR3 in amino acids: CSARDILRGSRLNTEAFF. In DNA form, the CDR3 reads TGCAGTGCCCGGGATATATTGAGGGGAAGTAGACTGAACACTGAAGCTTTCTTT.

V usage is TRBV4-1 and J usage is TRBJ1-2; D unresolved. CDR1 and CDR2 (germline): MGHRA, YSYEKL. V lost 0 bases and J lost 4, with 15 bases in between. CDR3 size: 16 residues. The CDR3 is CASSQDLSGVRYGYTF. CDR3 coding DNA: TGCGCCAGCAGCCAAGATTTAAGTGGGGTCCGCTATGGCTACACCTTC.

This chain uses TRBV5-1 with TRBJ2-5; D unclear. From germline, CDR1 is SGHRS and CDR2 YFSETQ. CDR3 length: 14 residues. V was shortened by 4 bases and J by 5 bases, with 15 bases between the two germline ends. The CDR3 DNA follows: TGCGCCAGCAGCCCGGACCCATTCGGGGAGACCCAGTACTTC. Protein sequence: CASSPDPFGETQYF.

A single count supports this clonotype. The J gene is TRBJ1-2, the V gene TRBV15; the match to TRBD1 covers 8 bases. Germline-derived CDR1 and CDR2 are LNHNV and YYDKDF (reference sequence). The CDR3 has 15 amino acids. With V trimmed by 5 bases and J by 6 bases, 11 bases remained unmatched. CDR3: CATSGPRDRPHGYTF. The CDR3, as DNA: TGTGCCACCAGCGGACCCCGGGACAGGCCCCATGGCTACACCTTC.

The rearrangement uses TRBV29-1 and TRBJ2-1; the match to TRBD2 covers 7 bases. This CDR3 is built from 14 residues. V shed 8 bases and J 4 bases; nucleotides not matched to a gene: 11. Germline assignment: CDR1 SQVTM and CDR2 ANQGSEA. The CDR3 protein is CSSVVTGGYNEQFF. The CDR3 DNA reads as TGCAGCTCTGTCGTCACGGGAGGTTACAATGAGCAGTTCTTC.

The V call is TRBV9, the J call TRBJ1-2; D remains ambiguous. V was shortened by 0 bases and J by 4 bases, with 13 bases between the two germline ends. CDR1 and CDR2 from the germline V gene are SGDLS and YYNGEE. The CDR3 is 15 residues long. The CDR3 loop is CASSVGAAVTYGYTF. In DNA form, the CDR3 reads TGTGCCAGCAGCGTAGGTGCCGCAGTGACCTATGGCTACACCTTC.

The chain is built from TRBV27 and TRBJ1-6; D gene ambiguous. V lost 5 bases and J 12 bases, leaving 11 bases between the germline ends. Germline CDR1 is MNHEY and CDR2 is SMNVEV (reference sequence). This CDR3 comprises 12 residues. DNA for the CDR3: TGTGCCAGCAGTCCACCCCTCAGACCCCTCCACTTT. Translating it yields CASSPPLRPLHF.